This entry describes one T cell receptor beta chain. At one end, the junction sequence differs from germline, possibly due to a read error. The data were taken from a study of blood T cell repertoires in COVID-19. This CDR3 comprises 17 residues. Germline V CDR1 and CDR2: ENHRY, SYGVKD. Participants spanned ages roughly 18 to 90 years and resided in fewer than 30 US areas. Cohort placement rested on clinical history that participants reported themselves. Some clones are missing from TCRdb's copy, which holds only in-frame ones; the method was immunoSEQ multiplex PCR. This sample has fewer than 200,000 clones, with around 82% found just once.

The sequencing sample was made of PBMCs or T cells enriched from blood (not recorded which). The clonotype comes from a woman in her 50s in a cohort exposed to, infected with or recovered from COVID-19 (not recorded which). The V call is TRBV10-3, the J call TRBJ2-1, with 9 positions matching TRBD1. DNA for the CDR3: TGTGCCATGAGTGAGAGTAGGGGACAGGGCCCTTACAATGAGCAGTTCTTC. Protein product: CAMSESRGQGPYNEQFF.